The next 2 T cell receptor beta chains were all read from a single sample in a study of cytomegalovirus exposure and HLA in healthy donors. The PCR was carried out with 60 Vbeta primers and 13 Jbeta primers. Clones were read by immunoSEQ multiplex PCR, and TCRdb kept only the in-frame ones, dropping some. The table lists 120,000 to 150,000 clones, 64% of them singletons. Sequencing was performed on PBMCs. These receptors were collected from a woman aged 25 to 39 in good health and CMV-seropositive.

This clone has just a few counts. This chain connects TRBV6-5 to TRBJ1-1, with D tentatively TRBD1 (6 bases). V lost 10 bases, J lost 0 bases, and 12 bases lay in between. Germline values: CDR1 MNHEY, CDR2 SVGAGI. The CDR3 extends over 13 amino acids. The CDR3 DNA is TGTGCCACGCAACAGGGACTGAACACTGAAGCTTTCTTT. Translating it yields CATQQGLNTEAFF.

The rearrangement uses TRBV13 and TRBJ2-7; TRBD1 aligns across 9 bases. This CDR3 region has 17 residues. V lost 5 bases and J lost 6; bases outside the gene matches: 17. Germline V lookup: CDR1 PRHDT, CDR2 FYEKMQ (reference sequence). The chain's CDR3 is CASSRRGAGTGSGEQYF. The CDR3 DNA sequence: TGTGCCAGCAGCCGCAGAGGGGCCGGGACAGGGAGCGGCGAGCAGTACTTC.